This TCR beta chain was recovered during a study of T cells after yellow fever vaccination. One entry per CDR3 protein results from TCRdb running MiXCR on the 5' RACE reads. This table has about 240,000 distinct CDR3 sequences, approximately 3.6% appearing once. Germline V gene data show CDR1 as MNHEY and CDR2 as SVGAGI. Trimming took 5 bases from V and 1 from J, leaving 17 bases between them. The CDR3 has 16 residues. This clonotype was observed at least ten times. The clonotype was recovered from a man aged 18-30 years who received the YFV17D yellow fever vaccine. This specimen consisted of PBMCs, obtained 15 days after the yellow fever booster vaccination. The chain joins TRBV6-5 to TRBJ1-1; D gene unclear. The CDR3 spells CASSALSVLGNTEAFF. The DNA of the CDR3 is TGTGCCAGCAGTGCGTTAAGTGTATTGGGGAACACTGAAGCTTTCTTT.